This paragraph reports one TCR beta chain. Its antigen has not been determined. No base quality information exists; no much larger clone differs at one position. Libraries were prepared through PCR. TCR sequencing of DNA from cultured CD4+ T cells used the Oncomine TCR Beta short-read assay at the Johns Hopkins FTIC core. The QIAamp micro DNA kit was used to extract genomic DNA from the cultured CD4+ T cells. Oncomine TCR Beta libraries made from cultured CD4+ T cells were pooled using unique dual indexes and sequenced on an Illumina iSeq 100. The original pipeline was this. Non-productive sequences were filtered out, and CDR3s that did not start with C, did not end with F or W, or were shorter than 7 amino acids were discarded. Antigen-specific clonotypes were identified using the MANAFEST web application through comparison of peptide-stimulated wells with reference and other culture wells. For a clone to be called positive, the clone needed an FDR below 0.05, an odds ratio above 5, and a productive frequency above 0.1% in at least two of three replicate wells. Cross-reactive clonotypes were defined as significantly expanded in both SARS-CoV-2 spike wells and at least one common cold coronavirus spike condition. Levenshtein distances (stringdist) and unrooted phylogenetic trees (ape) in R version 3.6.1 were used to assess CDR3 homology. The public reads were reanalyzed by TCRdb: fastp trimming at Q25, MiXCR alignment, in-frame beta chains only. Duplicate CDR3 protein sequences are folded into a single record with the most common DNA and genes. The V and J calls were not made by the authors but by TCRdb's processing. This sample lists around 21,000 distinct CDR3 sequences; roughly 56% were detected once. Of the sample, roughly a tenth falls within the top ten clones.

Per the publication, the treatment or condition label means: roughly ten-day PBMC culture with coronavirus spike peptide pools or control peptides (ViraFEST assay). The ViraFEST assay, used in the study, expanded antigen-specific T cells with peptide pools and then identified the expanded clonotypes through TCR sequencing. The convalescent patients' positive SARS-CoV-2 PCR tests were from March to December 2020, which was before the Alpha, Beta and Delta variants emerged in the United States. PBMCs were cultured at roughly 1.9 million per well in IMDM supplemented with approximately 5.4% human AB serum and 9 to 10 IU/ml IL-2, with approximately 10 ug/ml peptide pools added. On days 3 and 7, half of the culture medium was replaced with fresh IL-2-containing medium. After 10 days of culture, CD4+ T cells were isolated by negative selection using the EasySep CD4+ T cell isolation kit. PBMCs were separated from whole blood using Ficoll-Paque Plus gradient centrifugation and then either used fresh or cryopreserved at -140C. In general, triplicate wells were set up for every culture condition.

The data belong to a study of vaccination and CD4 T cells after COVID-19 (dated by TCRdb to between 2021 and 2022). For the wider study: Every convalescent patient had a positive nasal swab PCR test for SARS-CoV-2, with mild disease in 8 to 10 patients and severe disease in one. Six males and four females were included in the convalescent cohort, with two Hispanic individuals, seven Caucasians, two Asians and one multiracial person represented. The spike-specific CD4+ TCR repertoire was compared before and after mRNA vaccination in approximately 9 COVID-19 convalescent patients and a few infection-naive healthy vaccine recipients. Post-COVID blood samples from convalescent patients were collected a median of roughly 100 days after diagnosis, with a range of roughly 30 to 170 days. Participants got two doses of the Pfizer-BioNTech BNT162b2 vaccine (n=8) or two doses of the Moderna mRNA-1273 vaccine (n=2). For stimulating the cultures, overlapping spike peptide pools were used, derived from SARS-CoV-2 as well as from the common cold coronaviruses HCoV-NL63, HCoV-OC43 and HCoV-229E. In control cultures, a CEFX viral epitope pool was used as positive control, an HIV-1 Nef peptide pool was used as negative control, or no peptide was added. Post-vaccine blood samples were obtained a median of about 77 days after the second vaccine dose, with a range of about 14 to 250 days. Overall results and qualifications from the work: In convalescent patients, a median around 84% of post-vaccine SARS-CoV-2-reactive clones were detected only after vaccination, and vaccine-specific priming was suggested by this finding. Nearly all vaccine-specific clones in convalescent patients (304 of 307) were mono-reactive for SARS-CoV-2 spike rather than cross-reactive with common cold coronaviruses. The median count of SARS-CoV-2-reactive clonotypes went up from approximately 20 after infection to 38 after vaccination, although the change was not significant. Only a relatively small number of convalescent patients were included in the study, and early timepoints following natural infection were not analyzed.

The specimen sequenced was CD4+ T cells from blood, cultured in vitro. The source of this sequence is a human donor who had recovered from COVID-19.

The CDR3 region reads CSAMTGTNYGYTF. The DNA sequence follows: TGCAGTGCAATGACAGGGACGAACTATGGCTACACCTTC. The chain links TRBV20-1 with TRBJ1-2, and 7 bases in between align with TRBD1. CDR1 DFQATT and CDR2 SNEGSKA are derived from the germline V gene (reference sequence). V is pruned by 6 bases and J by 2 bases, leaving 6 bases of the junction without a gene match. Its CDR3 holds 13 amino acids, cysteine through phenylalanine. The read is trimmed to its CDR3 DNA, 39 bases read in frame from base 1.